This TCR beta chain emerged from a study of monozygotic twins with inflammatory bowel disease. Study-level points and caveats: Among IBD patients, TCRbeta diversity (inverse Simpson) was lower than in healthy co-twins.

In regard to this clonotype: Antigen unknown.

With the 5' RACE reads reprocessed, TCRdb shows one record per CDR3 protein and no DNA. The sample holds more than 100,000 distinct CDR3 sequences. The sequenced sample consisted of blood. This receptor was identified in a human donor with ulcerative colitis or Crohn's disease, or a healthy co-twin of an affected twin (not recorded which).

CDR3 loop: CSALTIAYNEQFF. The chain couples TRBV29-1 to TRBJ2-1. Per germline, CDR1 SQVTM and CDR2 ANQGSEA. This CDR3 spans 13 amino acids.